This entry features one T cell receptor (beta chain) sequence. Per the original data handling: Reference gene primer amplification gave nucleated cell count estimates. Method: immunoSEQ multiplex PCR; TCRdb's copy keeps in-frame clones and lacks some. V and J calls and clone size are copied from that table; D and trimming were computed from the DNA. The data show tens of thousands of clones, 80% to 90% seen once. The data originate from a study of blood T cell repertoires in COVID-19. The overall study: The samples span acute and convalescent COVID-19 from the United States, Italy and Spain. The analysed material was cDNA or gDNA that came from T cells, B-cell-depleted T cells, or PBMCs.

The CDR3 runs 16 residues. The germline V gene encodes CDR1 LNHDA and CDR2 SQIVND (reference sequence). V was cut by 5 bases and J by 2 bases, with 19 bases left in between. The sequenced sample was peripheral blood. This TCR came from a woman over 75 with acute or convalescent COVID-19. The V call is TRBV19, the J call TRBJ2-7; D is undetermined. The CDR3 protein is CASSPALGILTYEQYF. The CDR3 region has the DNA TGTGCCAGTAGTCCTGCTCTGGGCATCTTAACCTACGAGCAGTACTTC.